This TCR beta chain appears in the sequencing data of a study of control samples from healthy donors and cancer patients. Profiling relied on immunoSEQ multiplex PCR, and the TCRdb table lists in-frame clones only, not all of them. The table shows around 140,000 clones, with around 90% occurring only once. Sequenced sample: blood. The receptor was derived from a man aged 25-45 years in good health.

This CDR3 reads CASSERSPGAGTGELFF. The CDR3 DNA reads TGCGCCAGCAGTGAGCGGTCCCCGGGGGCCGGCACCGGGGAGCTGTTTTTT. V is TRBV10-1 and J is TRBJ2-2; the D gene could be TRBD1 or TRBD2 (6 bases each). The CDR3 is made up of 17 amino acids. V shed 2 bases and J shed 4 bases, with 17 bases lying between them. CDR1 and CDR2 from the germline V gene are WNHNN and SYGVQD (reference sequence).